This T cell receptor beta chain originates from a study of T cells after yellow fever vaccination. Findings and caveats of the study: Clones from primary vaccination mostly reappeared after the booster (around 97% CD4, approximately 86% CD8). Although the secondary response was weaker, it peaked faster, at day 5 versus 15. The appearance of a small share of clonotypes in both CD4 and CD8 compartments was observed.

This clonotype has only a few counts. The antigen is unknown. Universal primer sites and UMIs were introduced during 5'RACE template-switching synthesis of TCR cDNA. TCRdb ran MiXCR on the 5' RACE reads and lists one entry per CDR3 protein. The sample consists of approximately 130,000 distinct CDR3 sequences, approximately 16% of them appearing once. The TCR originated in a man between 18 and 35 years old who received the YFV17D yellow fever vaccine. Sequences were derived from CD8+ T cells sorted from PBMCs, sampled 5 days after the yellow fever booster vaccination.

The DNA of the CDR3 is TGCGCCAGCAGCTTGGGGTCTAGCGGGACGGGTGAGTTCTTC. This encodes CASSLGSSGTGEFF. The V gene is TRBV5-1, the J gene TRBJ2-1; 9 bases map to TRBD2. The V gene's germline CDR1 is SGHRS and CDR2 YFSETQ. CDR3 size: 14 residues. J gave up 14 bases and V 0 bases, and 9 bases lay outside the gene matches. The full variable domain, in which reference TRBV5-1 and TRBJ2-1 provide the parts outside the CDR3, is KAGVTQTPRYLIKTRGQQVTLSCSPISGHRSVSWYQQTPGQGLQFLFEYFSETQRNKGNFPGRFSGRQFSNSRSEMNVSTLELGDSALYLCASSLGSSGTGEFFGPGTRLTVL.